This record concerns one T cell receptor (beta chain) sequence. Which antigen it targets is not known. Base quality data are lacking; no much larger clone is found one base away. Libraries were constructed by the immunoSEQ multiplex PCR assay. A mixture of 60 forward primers for TCR Vbeta segments and 13 reverse primers for TCR Jbeta segments was used in the multiplex PCR. Amplification of the CDR3 region of rearranged TCR beta genes was performed with a multiplex PCR assay on genomic DNA. On the Illumina HiSeq System, the amplified TCR beta libraries were sequenced as 87-base-pair reads. Under the source paper's analysis protocol: A later analysis counted about 80 million unique TCR beta chains across the 666 repertoires, and around 9.9 million of these chains were shared by at least two donors. Raw reads were error-corrected and collapsed into unique sequences with a nearest-neighbor algorithm that merged closely related sequences to remove PCR and sequencing errors. Alignment of CDR3 sequences to IMGT reference sequences was used to assign V, D and J gene segments. For a sequence to be retained, a match of at least six nucleotides to both a V gene segment and a J gene segment was required. Rearrangements were called productive when the CDR3 lacked stop codons and stayed in frame with V and J; all others were non-productive. CDR3 was defined according to IMGT convention as the region running from the second conserved V-encoded cysteine to the conserved J-encoded phenylalanine. Sequences without an unambiguous match to a single V gene segment were excluded from the earlier analysis of approximately 600 of the donors. An earlier analysis of a few hundred of the donors called V segments functional above 56.7% productive rearrangements and segregating when the between-donor standard deviation exceeded 5%. A statistical classification framework was developed to diagnose cytomegalovirus status using the catalog of TCR beta chain sequences. In a later analysis, V and J genes were assigned by comparing TCR nucleotide sequences against IMGT/GENE-DB human TR gene sequences. A later analysis assigned CDR3 sequences and most-parsimonious VDJ recombination scenarios with the TCRdist pipeline. In a later analysis, every TCR beta chain was defined by the combination of its CDR3 amino acid sequence and its V-gene family, and reads without a unique V-gene family were dropped. A later analysis removed 592 highly shared, low-generation-probability nucleotide sequences to deal with suspected cross-contamination and a sequencing artifact. In a later analysis, a clonal expansion index for each public chain was calculated from normalized within-repertoire ranks of inferred template counts. Generation probabilities in a later analysis came from a VDJ recombination model fitted to out-of-frame rearrangements, and those results were checked against IGoR. In a later analysis, hypergeometric tests were used to score TCR-TCR, TCR-HLA and TCR-CMV co-occurrence, with a repertoire-size bias correction applied to TCR pairs. In a later analysis, false discovery rates were estimated by permuting HLA or CMV assignments 20 times. In a later analysis, co-occurring TCRs were grouped using DBSCAN, with TCRdist sequence similarity added in when clustering inside HLA-allele-positive subsets. Co-occurrence clustering excluded repertoires with fewer than 30,000 or more than 120,000 public chains, plus five with anomalous nucleotide sharing. In TCRdb, the immuneACCESS table is reduced to in-frame sequences with V and J assigned. These tables do not hold every clone; where another copy was compared, an unresolved V gene accounts for under half, and the others remain unexplained. The DNA gave D and trimming, while V, J and clone size come from that table. This sample has 95,000 to 150,000 clones in its table, and around 80% of those were observed once. Roughly 1.1% of the sample is in the top ten clones.

The data derive from a study of cytomegalovirus exposure and HLA in healthy donors (dated by TCRdb to 2017 to 2019). About the investigation overall: An earlier analysis of some 600 of the donors reported about 280 Gb of sequence data and roughly 120 million unique TCR beta sequences obtained from some 170 million T cells. All discovery cohort repertoires had been generated on a single sequencing platform. The later analysis used no new phenotypic data to find candidate immune exposures, relying instead on TCR beta sequences and their occurrence across donors. In a later analysis, previously published TCR beta repertoires from several hundred donors were re-analyzed and high-resolution HLA genotyping was added so that TCR occurrence patterns could be studied. The number of typed donors differed by locus: roughly 620-630 for A, B, C, DRB1 and DQB1; some 540 for DQA1; 600 to 610 for DPA1; and around 490 for DPB1. An earlier analysis of approximately 580 of the donors used high-throughput TCR beta sequencing to judge whether each TCR beta V gene segment behaved as functional or pseudogenic. An early release covering roughly 600 HLA-typed donors comprised approximately 300 gigabases of sequencing data and 85 million to 100 million unique TCR sequences. Donor age, sex, ethnicity and CMV serostatus were compiled together with the repertoire data. On average, around 240,000 unique TCR beta nucleotide sequences were sequenced per donor among 300 to 500 genotyped donors of the cohort, with roughly 18% of those sequences being non-productive. The study profiled the T cell repertoires of fewer than 850 subjects by immunosequencing and related them to cytomegalovirus serostatus. Because of strong linkage in the cohort, roughly 5 DR-DQ haplotypes were treated as single units for association and clustering. Besides the first cohort of some 670 subjects, a separate validation cohort made up of roughly 120 different subjects was used. Genome-wide SNP genotypes for about three fifths of the roughly 670 donors were used in a later genetic analysis, which treated that subset as a discovery cohort. The genetic ancestry cluster associated with self-reported Caucasian donors included 65% to 90% of the roughly 380 genotyped donors. High-throughput TCR immunosequencing, statistical association of individual TCRs with disease status, and machine learning were combined to predict cytomegalovirus infection status. HLA typing covered class I and class II loci at four-digit resolution. The study was designed to test whether signatures of past pathogen exposure could be identified by cataloging public T cell receptors. Broad study findings and their caveats: The presence/absence analyses assumed that sequencing depth was roughly uniform across donors, and that assumption may not be true. Cytomegalovirus status was reported to be diagnosed by the classifier with high specificity and sensitivity in both the original and validation cohorts. The authors suggested that the approach could potentially be generalized to other disease states and immunological phenotypes. In a later analysis, HLA-associated TCR beta chains showed more clonal expansion and lower generation probabilities than non-associated chains that were equally common. A cluster of highly shared sequence variants was judged likely to represent a technical artifact of the sequencing pipeline. Because HLA typing was missing for some donors at each locus, association tests included only the typed subset. The study listed approximately 150 TCR beta chains as associated with cytomegalovirus. According to a later analysis, TCR association rates differed among HLA loci, with DRB1 alleles showing the most associated TCRs and HLA-C alleles showing the fewest. Compared with the approximately 600-donor mean, donors in an Asian-associated ancestry cluster had fewer N-insertions in productive TCRs, according to a later genetic analysis. A further reported finding was that TCR beta sequences accurately predicted the HLA-A and HLA-B alleles for most subjects in the first cohort. CMV serostatus was the only immune exposure information available for the cohort. Correlated functional status among segregating V segments might reflect linkage disequilibrium, but an unknown experimental factor could not be ruled out. About 17 rarely observed V segments, including chromosome 9 orphons, were excluded from the earlier analysis of several hundred of the donors because counts were too low. Only TCR beta chains were sequenced in this cohort, and the absence of alpha or paired-chain data limited detectable features. In an earlier analysis of around 600 of the donors, most TCR beta V segments appeared in productive rearrangements about 87% or about 30% of the time, broadly matching IMGT annotations. According to a later analysis, parvovirus B19, influenza, CMV and Epstein-Barr virus appeared linked to several top co-occurrence clusters. When HLA alleles, especially DR and DQ, strongly co-occurred, attributing TCR associations to individual alleles was difficult. According to a later analysis, most CMV-associated TCR beta chains appeared to be HLA-restricted, and the HLA associations seemed to be driven largely by CMV exposure. A few of the identified cytomegalovirus-associated TCR beta chains were confirmed in vitro to be specific for cytomegalovirus antigens. V-gene and J-gene trimming of TCR beta chains was associated with a missense DCLRE1C variant in a later genetic analysis, and the association was replicated in an independent cohort. While some public TCRs were present in many individuals, most TCR sequences turned up only very rarely across donors. Some IMGT-functional V segments, including TRBV6-2 and TRBV6-3, could not be told apart with the 87-base-pair reads, so those segments were excluded. In a later analysis, some 17,000 TCR beta sequences were associated with specific HLA alleles at a false discovery rate of 0.05.

The cohort was made up of approximately 700 healthy bone marrow donors. At the time of sampling, every cohort member was nominally healthy, though immune exposures that went unrecorded were likely present. The donor tested CMV seronegative, placing the donor among the roughly 400 seronegative members of the cohort. A peripheral blood sample was provided by each donor, and peripheral blood mononuclear cells were used for TCR beta sequencing. The Qiagen DNeasy Blood Extraction Kit was used to extract genomic DNA from the blood cell samples. CDR1 and CDR2, looked up from the germline V gene, are SGDLS and YYNGEE. The junction shows trimming of 3 bases on V and 6 bases on J, plus 9 bases between the germline ends. Including the terminal cysteine and phenylalanine, the CDR3 comprises 12 residues. Only CDR3 DNA remains: 36 bases, in frame from the first base.

The sequence derives from a woman in her twenties or thirties in good health and CMV-seronegative. The chain couples TRBV9 to TRBJ1-2, and perhaps TRBD1 as D gene, on 6 matching bases. Sample: PBMCs. The DNA reads as follows: TGTGCCAGCAGCGGAAACAGGGATGGCTACACCTTC. This gives the protein CASSGNRDGYTF.